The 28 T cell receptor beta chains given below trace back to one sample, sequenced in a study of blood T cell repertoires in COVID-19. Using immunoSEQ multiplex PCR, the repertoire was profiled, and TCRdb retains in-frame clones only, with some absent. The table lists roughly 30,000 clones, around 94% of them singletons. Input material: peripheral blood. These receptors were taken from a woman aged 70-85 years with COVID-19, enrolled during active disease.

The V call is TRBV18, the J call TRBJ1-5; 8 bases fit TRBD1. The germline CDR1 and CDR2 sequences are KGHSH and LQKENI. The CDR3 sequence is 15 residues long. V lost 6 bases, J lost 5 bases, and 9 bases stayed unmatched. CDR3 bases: TGTGCCAGCTCCCCTACCTTGGACAGGGATCAGCCCCAGCATTTT. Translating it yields CASSPTLDRDQPQHF.

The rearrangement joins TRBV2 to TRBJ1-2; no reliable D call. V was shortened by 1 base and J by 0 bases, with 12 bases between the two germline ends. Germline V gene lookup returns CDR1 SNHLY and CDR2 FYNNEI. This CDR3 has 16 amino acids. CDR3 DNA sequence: TGTGCCAGCAGTGAAGACGGCGGAACTCCTAACTATGGCTACACCTTC. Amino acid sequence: CASSEDGGTPNYGYTF.

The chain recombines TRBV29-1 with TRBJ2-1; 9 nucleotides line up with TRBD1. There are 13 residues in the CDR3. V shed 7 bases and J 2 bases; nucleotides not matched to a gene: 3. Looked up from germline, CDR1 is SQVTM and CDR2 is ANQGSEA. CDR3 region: CSGDRAAYNEQFF. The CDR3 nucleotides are TGCAGCGGGGACAGGGCAGCCTACAATGAGCAGTTCTTC.

The CDR3 reads CASSLTGVWETQYF. The CDR3 nucleotides read TGCGCCAGCAGCCTCACAGGGGTTTGGGAGACCCAGTACTTC. This chain uses TRBV5-1 with TRBJ2-5; the match to TRBD1 covers 7 bases. The CDR3 has 14 amino acids. V lost 4 bases, J lost 5 bases, and 8 bases stayed unmatched. From germline, CDR1 is SGHRS and CDR2 YFSETQ.

CDR3 nucleotide sequence: TGTGCCAGCAGCTTAACAGGGATATTGACGGACAGGCTAAAAGACAATGAGCAGTTCTTC. It specifies CASSLTGILTDRLKDNEQFF. The gene calls are TRBV7-3 and TRBJ2-1, with TRBD1 matching over 7 bases. Losses at the gene ends were 0 bases for V and 5 bases for J; bases not matched to a gene: 19. CDR1 and CDR2 from the germline V gene are SGHTA and FQGTGA. This CDR3 has 20 residues.

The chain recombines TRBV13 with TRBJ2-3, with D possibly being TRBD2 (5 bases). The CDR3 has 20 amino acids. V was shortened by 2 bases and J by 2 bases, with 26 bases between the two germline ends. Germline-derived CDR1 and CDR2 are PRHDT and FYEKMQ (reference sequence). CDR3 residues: CASSLFSPPAGTPLTDTQYF. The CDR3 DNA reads TGTGCCAGCAGCTTATTTTCTCCTCCCGCGGGCACCCCCCTCACAGATACGCAGTATTTT.

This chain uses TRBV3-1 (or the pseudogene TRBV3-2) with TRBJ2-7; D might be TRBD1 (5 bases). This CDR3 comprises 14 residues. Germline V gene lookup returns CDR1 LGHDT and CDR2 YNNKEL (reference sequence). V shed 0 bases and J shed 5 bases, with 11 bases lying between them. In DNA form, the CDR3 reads TGTGCCAGCAGCCAAGACAGGGTGGGGCACGAGCAGTACTTC. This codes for CASSQDRVGHEQYF.

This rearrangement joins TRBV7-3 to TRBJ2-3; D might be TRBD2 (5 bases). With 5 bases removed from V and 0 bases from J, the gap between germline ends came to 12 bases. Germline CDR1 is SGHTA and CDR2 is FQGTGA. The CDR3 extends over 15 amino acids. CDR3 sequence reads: CASSTRLTSTDTQYF. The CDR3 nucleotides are TGTGCCAGCAGCACCCGACTAACTAGCACAGATACGCAGTATTTT. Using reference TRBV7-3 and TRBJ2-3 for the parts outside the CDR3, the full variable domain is GAGVSQTPSNKVTEKGKYVELRCDPISGHTALYWYRQSLGQGPEFLIYFQGTGAADDSGLPNDRFFAVRPEGSVSTLKIQRTERGDSAVYLCASSTRLTSTDTQYFGPGTRLTVL.

The CDR3 is CSASREVLYEQYF. DNA of the CDR3: TGCAGTGCTAGTCGGGAGGTGCTCTACGAGCAGTACTTC. This chain links TRBV20-1 with TRBJ2-7; 7 nucleotides match TRBD2. Germline CDR1 DFQATT, CDR2 SNEGSKA (reference sequence). The CDR3 spans 13 residues. V was pared by 3 bases and J by 3 bases, with 5 bases of the junction left unmatched.

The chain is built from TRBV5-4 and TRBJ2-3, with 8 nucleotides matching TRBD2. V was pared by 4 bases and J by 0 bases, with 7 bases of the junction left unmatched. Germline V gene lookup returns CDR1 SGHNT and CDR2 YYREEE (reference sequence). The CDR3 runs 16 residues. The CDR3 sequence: CASSPRGGPSTDTQYF. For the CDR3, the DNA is TGTGCCAGCAGCCCCCGGGGGGGGCCTAGCACAGATACGCAGTATTTT.

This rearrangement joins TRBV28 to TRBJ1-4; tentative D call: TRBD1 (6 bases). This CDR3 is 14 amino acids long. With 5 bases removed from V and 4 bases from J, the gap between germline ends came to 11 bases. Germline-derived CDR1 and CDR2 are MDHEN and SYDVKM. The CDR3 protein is CASSTGQHNEKLFF. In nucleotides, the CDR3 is TGTGCCAGCAGTACAGGACAGCATAATGAAAAACTGTTTTTT.

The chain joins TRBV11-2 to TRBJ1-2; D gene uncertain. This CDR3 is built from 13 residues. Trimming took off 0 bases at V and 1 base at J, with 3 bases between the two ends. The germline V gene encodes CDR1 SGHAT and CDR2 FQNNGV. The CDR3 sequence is CASSLDGNYGYTF. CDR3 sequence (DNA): TGTGCCAGCAGCTTAGACGGTAACTATGGCTACACCTTC.

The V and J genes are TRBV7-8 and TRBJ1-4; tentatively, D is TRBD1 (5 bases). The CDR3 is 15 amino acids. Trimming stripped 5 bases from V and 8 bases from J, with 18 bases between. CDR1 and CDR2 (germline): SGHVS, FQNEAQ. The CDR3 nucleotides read TGTGCCAGCAGCGCCGGGGGTTGGCTGGTAGAAAAACTGTTTTTT. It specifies CASSAGGWLVEKLFF.

The CDR3 coding sequence is TGTGCCAGCAGTTCTCGGGCAGGGCCGTCAGCTTTCTTT. Protein: CASSSRAGPSAFF. The chain joins TRBV27 to TRBJ1-1; TRBD1 is a possible D gene (5 bases). There are 13 residues in the CDR3. The germline V gene has CDR1 MNHEY and CDR2 SMNVEV (reference sequence). The V and J ends lost 4 bases and 10 bases respectively, with 16 bases between them.

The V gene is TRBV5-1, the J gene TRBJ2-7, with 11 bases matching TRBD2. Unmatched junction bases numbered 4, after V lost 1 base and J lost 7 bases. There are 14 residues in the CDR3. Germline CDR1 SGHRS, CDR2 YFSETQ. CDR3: CASSLTSGSEEQYF. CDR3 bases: TGCGCCAGCAGCTTGACTAGCGGGAGTGAAGAGCAGTACTTC. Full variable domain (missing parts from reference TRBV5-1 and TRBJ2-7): KAGVTQTPRYLIKTRGQQVTLSCSPISGHRSVSWYQQTPGQGLQFLFEYFSETQRNKGNFPGRFSGRQFSNSRSEMNVSTLELGDSALYLCASSLTSGSEEQYFGPGTRLTVT.

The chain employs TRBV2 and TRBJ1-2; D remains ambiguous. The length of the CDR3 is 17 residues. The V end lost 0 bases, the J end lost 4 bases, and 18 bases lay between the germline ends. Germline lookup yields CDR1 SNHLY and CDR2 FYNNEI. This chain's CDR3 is CASSEARVTVGLYGYTF. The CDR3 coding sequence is TGTGCCAGCAGTGAAGCGAGAGTTACCGTCGGACTCTATGGCTACACCTTC. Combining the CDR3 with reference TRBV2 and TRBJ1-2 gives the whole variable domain EPEVTQTPSHQVTQMGQEVILRCVPISNHLYFYWYRQILGQKVEFLVSFYNNEISEKSEIFDDQFSVERPDGSNFTLKIRSTKLEDSAMYFCASSEARVTVGLYGYTFGSGTRLTVV.

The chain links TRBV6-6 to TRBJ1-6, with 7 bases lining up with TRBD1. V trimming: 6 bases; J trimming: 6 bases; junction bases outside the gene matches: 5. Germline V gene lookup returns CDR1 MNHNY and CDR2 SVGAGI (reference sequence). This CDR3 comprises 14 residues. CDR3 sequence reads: CASRPGQINSPLHF. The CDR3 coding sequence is TGTGCCAGCAGACCGGGACAGATTAATTCACCCCTCCACTTT.

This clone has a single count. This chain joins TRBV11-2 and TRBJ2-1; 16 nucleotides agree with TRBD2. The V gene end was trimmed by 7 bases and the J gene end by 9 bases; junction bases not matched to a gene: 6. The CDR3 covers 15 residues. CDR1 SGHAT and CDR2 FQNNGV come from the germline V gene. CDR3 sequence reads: CASTPGTSGRGEQFF. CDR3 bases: TGTGCCAGCACCCCAGGGACTAGCGGGAGGGGTGAGCAGTTCTTC.

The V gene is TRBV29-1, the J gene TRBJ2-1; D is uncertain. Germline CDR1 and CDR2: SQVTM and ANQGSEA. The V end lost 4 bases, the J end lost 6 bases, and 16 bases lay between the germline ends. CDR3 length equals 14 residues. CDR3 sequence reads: CSVAVAEVLNEQFF. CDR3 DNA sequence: TGCAGCGTTGCGGTAGCCGAGGTCCTCAATGAGCAGTTCTTC.

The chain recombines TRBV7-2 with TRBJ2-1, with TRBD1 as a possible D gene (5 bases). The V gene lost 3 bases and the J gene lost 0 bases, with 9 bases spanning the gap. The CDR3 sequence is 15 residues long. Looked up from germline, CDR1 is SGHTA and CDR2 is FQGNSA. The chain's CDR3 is CASSLGPSSYNEQFF. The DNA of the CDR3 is TGTGCCAGCAGCTTGGGGCCCAGCTCCTACAATGAGCAGTTCTTC.

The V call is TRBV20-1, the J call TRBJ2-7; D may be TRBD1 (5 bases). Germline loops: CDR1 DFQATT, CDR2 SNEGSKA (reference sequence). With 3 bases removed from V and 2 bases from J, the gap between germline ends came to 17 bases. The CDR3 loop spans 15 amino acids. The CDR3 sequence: CSASQGLKGTYEQYF. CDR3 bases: TGCAGTGCTAGTCAGGGCCTGAAGGGGACCTACGAGCAGTACTTC.

The CDR3 DNA is TGTGCCTGGAGTAGCACCGGGACAGGGGGATTGGGAGCTTTCTTT. As protein: CAWSSTGTGGLGAFF. The chain couples TRBV30 to TRBJ1-1; the match to TRBD1 covers 11 bases. V trimming: 2 bases; J trimming: 10 bases; junction bases outside the gene matches: 12. Per the germline V gene, CDR1 is GTSNPN and CDR2 is SVGIG (reference sequence). The CDR3 contains 15 residues. The full variable domain, in which reference TRBV30 and TRBJ1-1 provide the parts outside the CDR3, is SQTIHQWPATLVQPVGSPLSLECTVEGTSNPNLYWYRQAAGRGLQLLFYSVGIGQISSEVPQNLSASRPQDRQFILSSKKLLLSDSGFYLCAWSSTGTGGLGAFFGQGTRLTVV.

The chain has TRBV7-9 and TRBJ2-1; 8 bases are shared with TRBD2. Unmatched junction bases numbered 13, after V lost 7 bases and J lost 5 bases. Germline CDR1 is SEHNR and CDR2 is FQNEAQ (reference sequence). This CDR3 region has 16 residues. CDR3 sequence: CASMPRSGGPNNEQFF. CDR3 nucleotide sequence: TGTGCCAGCATGCCCCGTTCGGGAGGGCCGAACAATGAGCAGTTCTTC.

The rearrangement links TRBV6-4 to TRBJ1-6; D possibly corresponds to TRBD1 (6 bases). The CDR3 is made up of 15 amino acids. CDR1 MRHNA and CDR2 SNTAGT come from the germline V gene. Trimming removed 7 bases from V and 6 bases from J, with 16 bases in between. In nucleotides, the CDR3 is TGTGCCAGCAAAGAGGTGACAGGCAGTAATTCACCCCTCCACTTT. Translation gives CASKEVTGSNSPLHF.

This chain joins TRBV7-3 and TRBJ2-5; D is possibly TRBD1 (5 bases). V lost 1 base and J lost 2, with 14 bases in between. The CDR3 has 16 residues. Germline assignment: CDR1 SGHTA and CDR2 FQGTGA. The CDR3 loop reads CASSLSGATDQETQYF. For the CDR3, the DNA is TGTGCCAGCAGCTTAAGTGGGGCGACAGATCAAGAGACCCAGTACTTC.

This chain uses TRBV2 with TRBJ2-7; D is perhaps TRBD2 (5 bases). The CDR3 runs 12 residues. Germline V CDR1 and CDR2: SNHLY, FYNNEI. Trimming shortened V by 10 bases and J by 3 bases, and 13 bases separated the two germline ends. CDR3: CATNREGYEQYF. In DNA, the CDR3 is TGTGCCACTAACCGGGAAGGCTACGAGCAGTACTTC.

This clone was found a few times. CDR3 protein: CASSSENEQFF. CDR3 coding DNA: TGTGCCAGCAGCTCAGAAAATGAGCAGTTCTTC. The rearrangement links TRBV7-9 to TRBJ2-1, with D hard to call. Germline lookup yields CDR1 SEHNR and CDR2 FQNEAQ (reference sequence). Trimming shortened V by 4 bases and J by 7 bases, and 5 bases separated the two germline ends. This CDR3 contains 11 residues.

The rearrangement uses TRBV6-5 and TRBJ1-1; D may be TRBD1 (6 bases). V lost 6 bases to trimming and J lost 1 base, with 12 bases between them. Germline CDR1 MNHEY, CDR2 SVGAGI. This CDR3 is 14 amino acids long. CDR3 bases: TGTGCCAGCAGATTCGGACAGACGAACACTGAAGCTTTCTTT. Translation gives CASRFGQTNTEAFF.